The 18 T cell receptor beta chains in this list originate from one sample, sequenced in a study of cytomegalovirus exposure and HLA in healthy donors. The repertoire was sequenced with immunoSEQ multiplex PCR; TCRdb's copy has only in-frame clones and lacks some. Among approximately 59,000 clones listed, approximately 92% were seen once. The sample comprised PBMCs. The origin of the receptors is a man aged 18 to 29 in good health and CMV-seropositive.

The chain recombines TRBV4-1 with TRBJ2-7; maybe TRBD2 (5 bases). The CDR3 sequence is 12 residues long. Trimming pared 0 bases from V and 6 bases from J, leaving 6 bases between. Germline V gene lookup returns CDR1 MGHRA and CDR2 YSYEKL. CDR3 DNA: TGCGCCAGCAGCCAAGATGGGAGCGAGCAGTACTTC. Its protein product is CASSQDGSEQYF.

This clone was seen just once. This chain joins TRBV7-9 and TRBJ2-5, with a possible D match to TRBD2 (6 bases). Germline loops: CDR1 SEHNR, CDR2 FQNEAQ (reference sequence). Trimming shortened V by 3 bases and J by 5 bases, and 13 bases separated the two germline ends. The CDR3 is 14 amino acids. As DNA, the CDR3 is TGTGCCAGCAGCTTGACTAGGATGGAGGAGACCCAGTACTTC. As protein: CASSLTRMEETQYF.

This chain connects TRBV5-1 to TRBJ1-2, with TRBD1 matching 8 bases. Germline V gene lookup returns CDR1 SGHRS and CDR2 YFSETQ. CDR3 length equals 15 residues. V trimming: 1 base; J trimming: 8 bases; junction bases outside the gene matches: 10. The DNA for the CDR3 is TGCGCCAGCAGCTTGTCTCCTGACAGGGGCGGCGGCTACACCTTC. Encoded protein: CASSLSPDRGGGYTF.

The gene calls are TRBV30 and TRBJ2-3; tentatively, D is TRBD2 (6 bases). CDR3 length: 12 residues. Germline CDR1 reads GTSNPN; CDR2 reads SVGIG (reference sequence). The chain's CDR3 is CGGAGGTDTQYF. The CDR3 DNA follows: TGTGGGGGAGCGGGCGGCACAGATACGCAGTATTTT.

The chain joins TRBV29-1 to TRBJ1-1, with D possibly being TRBD1 (6 bases). V dropped 7 bases and J dropped 10 bases, with 22 bases sitting between them. The CDR3 totals 13 residues. Germline assignment: CDR1 SQVTM and CDR2 ANQGSEA. The DNA of the CDR3 is TGCAGCGGAAAAACCGGGACACCGGTTGGAGCTTTCTTT. Its translation is CSGKTGTPVGAFF. Complete variable domain (other parts from reference TRBV29-1 and TRBJ1-1): SAVISQKPSRDICQRGTSLTIQCQVDSQVTMMFWYRQQPGQSLTLIATANQGSEATYESGFVIDKFPISRPNLTFSTLTVSNMSPEDSSIYLCSGKTGTPVGAFFGQGTRLTVV.

The V call is TRBV29-1, the J call TRBJ2-7; 10 bases match TRBD2. The CDR3 contains 14 residues. CDR1 is SQVTM, CDR2 ANQGSEA, per germline. J was trimmed by 4 bases and V by 3 bases; bases with no gene match: 6. CDR3 region: CSVERAGGNYEQYF. CDR3 in DNA: TGCAGCGTTGAGAGAGCGGGAGGGAATTACGAGCAGTACTTC.

This clone has a single count. The chain has TRBV16 and TRBJ2-3, with a tentative D call TRBD2 (6 bases). Trimming pared 1 base from V and 3 bases from J, leaving 17 bases between. This CDR3 contains 17 residues. Germline CDR1 and CDR2: KGHSY and FQNENV. CDR3 residues: CASSQLANGRSTDTQYF. CDR3 sequence (DNA): TGTGCCAGCAGCCAATTAGCCAACGGGAGATCAACAGATACGCAGTATTTT.

This chain uses TRBV5-1 with TRBJ2-7; maybe TRBD2 (5 bases). V was clipped by 6 bases and J by 3 bases, with 13 bases between them. Germline loops: CDR1 SGHRS, CDR2 YFSETQ. The CDR3 contains 13 residues. For the CDR3, the DNA is TGCGCCAGCAATGGAGGTATTCTCTACGAGCAGTACTTC. This codes for CASNGGILYEQYF.

This chain links TRBV6-1 with TRBJ2-5, with D possibly TRBD1 on 6 matching bases. The germline gives CDR1 MNHNS, CDR2 SASEGT. The CDR3 covers 16 residues. Trimming shortened V by 3 bases and J by 6 bases, and 20 bases separated the two germline ends. DNA for the CDR3: TGTGCCAGCAGTGAGCCAGCACAGGGCGTCAAAAAGACCCAGTACTTC. This translates into CASSEPAQGVKKTQYF.

CDR3 DNA sequence: TGTGCCACCAGATTAGACAGGGCAAATGAGCAGTTCTTC. This gives the protein CATRLDRANEQFF. This chain connects TRBV15 to TRBJ2-1, with 7 bases fitting TRBD1. This CDR3 comprises 13 residues. CDR1 is LNHNV and CDR2 is YYDKDF in the germline V gene (reference sequence). The V gene end was trimmed by 6 bases and the J gene end by 7 bases; junction bases not matched to a gene: 6.

This clone occurred a few times. The chain employs TRBV4-1 and TRBJ1-1; 7 positions agree with TRBD1. Germline lookup yields CDR1 MGHRA and CDR2 YSYEKL. This CDR3 contains 15 residues. V dropped 5 bases and J dropped 7; count of bases not matched to a gene: 13. For the CDR3, the DNA is TGCGCCAGCAGCGCTCGGGACAGTCGCCACGGTGAAGCTTTCTTT. The encoded protein is CASSARDSRHGEAFF.

The CDR3 loop reads CASSLGYGSPTDTQYF. CDR3 bases: TGTGCCAGCAGCTTGGGGTACGGGAGTCCCACAGATACGCAGTATTTT. The V and J genes are TRBV7-6 and TRBJ2-3; D may be TRBD2 (6 bases). The CDR3 loop spans 16 amino acids. V lost 3 bases and J lost 2, with 15 bases in between. Germline loops: CDR1 SGHVS, CDR2 FNYEAQ. Using reference TRBV7-6 and TRBJ2-3 for the parts outside the CDR3, the full variable domain is GAGVSQSPRYKVTKRGQDVALRCDPISGHVSLYWYRQALGQGPEFLTYFNYEAQQDKSGLPNDRFSAERPEGSISTLTIQRTEQRDSAMYRCASSLGYGSPTDTQYFGPGTRLTVL.

This clone appeared once. The rearrangement links TRBV7-9 to TRBJ1-1; D perhaps matches TRBD1 (5 bases). V was cut by 4 bases and J by 5 bases, with 17 bases left in between. This CDR3 is 15 amino acids long. Germline lookup yields CDR1 SEHNR and CDR2 FQNEAQ (reference sequence). The CDR3 DNA sequence: TGTGCCAGCAGCTCCTCCGGGGGGATAGGGACTGAAGCTTTCTTT. It is translated as CASSSSGGIGTEAFF. Filled out from reference TRBV7-9 and TRBJ1-1, the complete variable domain reads DTGVSQNPRHKITKRGQNVTFRCDPISEHNRLYWYRQTLGQGPEFLTYFQNEAQLEKSRLLSDRFSAERPKGSFSTLEIQRTEQGDSAMYLCASSSSGGIGTEAFFGQGTRLTVV.

This clone was seen only once. The J gene is TRBJ2-7, the V gene TRBV27; weak D call: TRBD1 (7 bases). Germline values: CDR1 MNHEY, CDR2 SMNVEV (reference sequence). The CDR3 extends over 14 amino acids. The ends were cut back, 1 base at V and 5 bases at J, with 12 bases in the middle. The CDR3 is CASSLLGGGDEQYF. In DNA, the CDR3 is TGTGCCAGCAGTTTATTAGGGGGCGGGGACGAGCAGTACTTC.

In this sample, this clone turned up many times. The rearrangement links TRBV5-1 to TRBJ2-4, with a tentative D call TRBD1 (5 bases). Trimming pared 1 base from V and 11 bases from J, leaving 13 bases between. In germline, CDR1 is SGHRS, CDR2 YFSETQ. This CDR3 is built from 13 residues. CDR3 sequence: CASSLSLQEFQYF. The CDR3 bases are TGCGCCAGCAGCTTGAGCCTACAGGAATTTCAGTACTTC.

The V gene is TRBV5-1, the J gene TRBJ2-7; 12 bases are a match to TRBD1. The CDR3 sequence is 14 residues long. The V gene's germline CDR1 is SGHRS and CDR2 YFSETQ. The J segment lost 6 bases and the V segment lost 3 bases, leaving 4 bases of the junction unmatched. The CDR3 sequence: CASSWGTGGPEQYF. CDR3 coding DNA: TGCGCCAGCAGCTGGGGGACAGGGGGCCCCGAGCAGTACTTC.

This sequence joins TRBV9 and TRBJ2-7; D possibly corresponds to TRBD2 (6 bases). CDR3 length: 16 residues. Trimming took off 4 bases at V and 3 bases at J, with 20 bases between the two ends. Germline CDR1 and CDR2: SGDLS and YYNGEE. The CDR3 loop is CASSHRAGKGIYEQYF. Here the CDR3 DNA reads TGTGCCAGCAGCCATCGTGCGGGGAAGGGGATCTACGAGCAGTACTTC.

This chain joins TRBV28 and TRBJ2-1, with 8 positions matching TRBD2. CDR1 and CDR2 from the germline V gene are MDHEN and SYDVKM. The CDR3 length is 14 residues. The trim removed 6 bases at V and 7 bases at J, leaving 8 bases unmatched. Here the CDR3 DNA reads TGTGCCAGCAGCGGGGGGGGGCTTGGAAATGAGCAGTTCTTC. This sequence encodes CASSGGGLGNEQFF.